This TCR beta chain is from a study of OX40 agonist ivuxolimab in advanced cancers. Regarding the study as a whole: Averaging showed that CD8+ T cells had more expanded clones than CD4+ did.

Autoimmune disease history or systemic immunosuppression meant exclusion. Measured with immunoSEQ multiplex PCR; TCRdb has only the in-frame clones, and not every one. The sample holds about 86,000 clones, around nine tenths seen once. V lost 5 bases to trimming and J lost 4 bases; unmatched junction nucleotides: 2. CDR3 length equals 15 residues. CDR1 is MRHNA, CDR2 SNTAGT, per germline. Concerning this clone itself: Its antigen is undetermined.

The TCR originated in an adult with an advanced solid tumor such as melanoma, head and neck, liver or kidney cancer. The J gene is TRBJ2-1, the V gene TRBV6-4, with 13 bases matching TRBD2. The sample here was CD4+ or CD8+ T cells sorted from blood, taken in a trial of the OX40 agonist ivuxolimab. CDR3 nucleotides: TGTGCCAGCAGTTGGACTAGCGGGAGTTACAATGAGCAGTTCTTC. This codes for CASSWTSGSYNEQFF.